The clone carrying this T cell receptor beta chain occurred many times. Its specificity is unknown. This entry belongs to a study of T cells after yellow fever vaccination. This CDR3 comprises 13 residues. Germline trimming cut 6 bases from V and 5 bases from J; bases unmatched to any gene: 3. The germline gives CDR1 ENHRY, CDR2 SYGVKD. Broader study findings: Clones from primary vaccination mostly reappeared after the booster (96% CD4, around 90% CD8). On re-exposure, the response was weaker but peaked faster, at day 5 versus 15.

For TCR, cDNA came from 5'RACE template switching, which added a universal primer site and UMIs. TCRdb reprocessed the 5' RACE reads via MiXCR and lists one record per CDR3 protein. This repertoire shows 250,000 or so distinct CDR3 sequences, 3.6% found once; its top ten account for around a fifth. This chain links TRBV10-3 with TRBJ2-3; 9 nucleotides line up with TRBD1. The TCR sequence derives from a man between 18 and 35 years old who received the YFV17D yellow fever vaccine. The input for sequencing was PBMCs, taken 15 days after the yellow fever booster vaccination. The CDR3 bases are TGTGCCATCAGCACAGGGGGCGGAGATACGCAGTATTTT. Its protein product is CAISTGGGDTQYF.